The rows below give T cell receptor beta chains drawn from one sample of a study of T cell repertoires in cytomegalovirus infection. For these receptors, no antigen is known. TCRdb re-called the reads through MiXCR, storing one row per CDR3 protein. The sample records around 430,000 distinct CDR3 sequences, under 45% being singletons. Sequencing used cultured PBMCs, obtained from culture after CMV antigen stimulation. These receptors were taken from a human donor in good health (CMV status not recorded). Some clones in this sample may be carry-over from other donors' samples. CDR3s include the opening cysteine and the closing phenylalanine or tryptophan. D genes are given only for firm matches. Clone sizes are given selectively: once, few, many, or a class where the clone is expanded.

CDR3aa | CDR3nt | v_gene | d_gene | len | abundance | j_gene
CASSPLGQANQPQHF | TGTGCCAGCAGTCCCCTCGGGCAGGCAAATCAGCCCCAGCATTTT | TRBV12-3/TRBV12-4 | - | 15 | few | TRBJ1-5
CAISIAGGHTDTQYF | TGTGCCATCAGTATAGCGGGGGGGCACACAGATACGCAGTATTTT | TRBV10-3 | TRBD2 | 15 | - | TRBJ2-3
CASSFAVTEAFF | TGTGCCAGCAGCTTCGCGGTCACTGAAGCTTTCTTT | TRBV7-2 | - | 12 | few | TRBJ1-1
CASSLGGSGEETQYF | TGTGCCAGCAGCTTAGGCGGGAGCGGTGAAGAGACCCAGTACTTC | TRBV7-2 | TRBD2 | 15 | - | TRBJ2-5
CASTLAGVTDTQYF | TGTGCCAGCACCCTAGCGGGAGTGACAGATACGCAGTATTTT | TRBV6-2/TRBV6-3 | TRBD2 | 14 | - | TRBJ2-3
CSARDGLGTGGNQPQHF | TGCAGTGCTAGAGATGGGTTGGGGACAGGGGGCAATCAGCCCCAGCATTTT | TRBV20-1 | TRBD1 | 17 | - | TRBJ1-5
CASSQPGAAVQETQYF | TGTGCCAGCAGTCAACCGGGCGCGGCGGTTCAAGAGACCCAGTACTTC | TRBV3-1 | - | 16 | few | TRBJ2-5
CASSRGHKNTEAFF | TGTGCCAGCAGCCGGGGACATAAGAACACTGAAGCTTTCTTT | TRBV5-4 | - | 14 | - | TRBJ1-1
CASSPARGPQETQCF | TGTGCCAGCAGCCCGGCGCGGGGCCCCCAGGAGACCCAGTGCTTC | TRBV7-2 | - | 15 | - | TRBJ2-5
CASSGELNTEAFF | TGTGCCAGCTCCGGGGAATTGAACACTGAAGCTTTCTTT | TRBV5-6 | - | 13 | few | TRBJ1-1